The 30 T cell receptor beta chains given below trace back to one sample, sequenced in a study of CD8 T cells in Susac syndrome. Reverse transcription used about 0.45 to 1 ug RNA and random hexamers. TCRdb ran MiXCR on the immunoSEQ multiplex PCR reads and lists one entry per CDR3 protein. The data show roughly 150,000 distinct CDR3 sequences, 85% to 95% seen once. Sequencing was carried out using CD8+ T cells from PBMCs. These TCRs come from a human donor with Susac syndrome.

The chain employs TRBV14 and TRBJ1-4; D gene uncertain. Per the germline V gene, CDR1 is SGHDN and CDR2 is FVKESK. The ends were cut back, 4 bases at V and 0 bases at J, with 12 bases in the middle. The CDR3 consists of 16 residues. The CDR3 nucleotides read TGTGCCAGCAGCCCCTTCGGACCAGCAACTAATGAAAAACTGTTTTTT. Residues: CASSPFGPATNEKLFF.

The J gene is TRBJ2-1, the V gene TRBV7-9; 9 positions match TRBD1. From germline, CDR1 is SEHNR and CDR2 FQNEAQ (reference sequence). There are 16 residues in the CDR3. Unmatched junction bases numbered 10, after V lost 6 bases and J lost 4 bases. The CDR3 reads CASSPRGDRVYNEQFF. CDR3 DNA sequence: TGTGCCAGCAGTCCTCGAGGGGACAGGGTTTACAATGAGCAGTTCTTC.

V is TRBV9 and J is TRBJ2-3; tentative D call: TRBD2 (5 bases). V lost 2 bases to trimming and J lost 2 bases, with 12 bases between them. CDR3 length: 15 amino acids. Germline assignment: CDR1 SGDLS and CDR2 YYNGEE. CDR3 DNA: TGTGCCAGCAGCGTCACTAGTGAGGACACAGATACGCAGTATTTT. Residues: CASSVTSEDTDTQYF. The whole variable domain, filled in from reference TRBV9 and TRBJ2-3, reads DSGVTQTPKHLITATGQRVTLRCSPRSGDLSVYWYQQSLDQGLQFLIQYYNGEERAKGNILERFSAQQFPDLHSELNLSSLELGDSALYFCASSVTSEDTDTQYFGPGTRLTVL.

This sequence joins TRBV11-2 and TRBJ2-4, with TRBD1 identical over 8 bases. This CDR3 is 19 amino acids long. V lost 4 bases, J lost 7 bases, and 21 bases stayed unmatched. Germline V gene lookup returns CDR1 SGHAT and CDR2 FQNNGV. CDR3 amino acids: CASSSVTGALLYEENIQYF. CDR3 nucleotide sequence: TGTGCCAGCAGCTCCGTGACAGGGGCGTTACTGTACGAAGAGAACATTCAGTACTTC.

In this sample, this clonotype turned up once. CDR3 protein: CASSQDFGSTDTQYF. CDR3 coding DNA: TGTGCCAGCAGCCAAGACTTCGGAAGCACAGATACGCAGTATTTT. The chain is built from TRBV3-1 and TRBJ2-3; D is unclear. Germline CDR1 LGHDT, CDR2 YNNKEL (reference sequence). The CDR3 runs 15 residues. Trimming cost V 0 bases and J 0 bases, with 7 bases left between them.

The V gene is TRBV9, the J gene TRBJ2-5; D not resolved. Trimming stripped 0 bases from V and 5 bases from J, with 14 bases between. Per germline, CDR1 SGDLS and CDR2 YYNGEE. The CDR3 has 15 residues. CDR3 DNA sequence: TGTGCCAGCAGCGTAGCTGACCTACTTGGGGAGACCCAGTACTTC. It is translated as CASSVADLLGETQYF.

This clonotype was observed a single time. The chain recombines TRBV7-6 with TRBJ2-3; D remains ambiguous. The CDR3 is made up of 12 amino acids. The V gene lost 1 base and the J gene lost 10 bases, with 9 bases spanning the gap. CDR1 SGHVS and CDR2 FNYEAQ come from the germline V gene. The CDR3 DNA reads TGTGCCAGCAGCTTAGATAATCTGTCGCAGTATTTT. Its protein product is CASSLDNLSQYF.

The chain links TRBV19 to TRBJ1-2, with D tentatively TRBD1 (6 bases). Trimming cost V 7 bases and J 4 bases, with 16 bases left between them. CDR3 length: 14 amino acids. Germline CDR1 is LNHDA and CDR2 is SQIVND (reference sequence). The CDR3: CASNPQGRGYGYTF. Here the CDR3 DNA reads TGTGCCAGTAATCCCCAAGGCAGGGGCTATGGCTACACCTTC.

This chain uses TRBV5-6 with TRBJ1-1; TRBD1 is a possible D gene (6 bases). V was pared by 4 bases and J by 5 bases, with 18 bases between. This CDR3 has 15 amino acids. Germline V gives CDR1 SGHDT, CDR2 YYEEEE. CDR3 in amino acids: CASSVGPGEGTEAFF. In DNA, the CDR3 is TGTGCCAGCAGCGTTGGCCCAGGGGAAGGGACTGAAGCTTTCTTT.

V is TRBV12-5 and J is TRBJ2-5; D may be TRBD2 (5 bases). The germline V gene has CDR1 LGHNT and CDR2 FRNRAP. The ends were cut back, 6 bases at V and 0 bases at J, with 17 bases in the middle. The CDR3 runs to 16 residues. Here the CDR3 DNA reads TGTGCTAGTGGCCCCCCGAGCGGAGCCAACCAAGAGACCCAGTACTTC. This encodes CASGPPSGANQETQYF.

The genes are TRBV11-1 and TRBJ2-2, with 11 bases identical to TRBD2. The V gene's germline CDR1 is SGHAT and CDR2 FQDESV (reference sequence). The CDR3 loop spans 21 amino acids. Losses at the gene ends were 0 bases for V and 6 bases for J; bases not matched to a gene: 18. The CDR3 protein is CASSLASASGRLSGRAGELFF. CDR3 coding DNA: TGTGCCAGCAGCTTAGCGTCGGCTAGCGGGAGGTTGTCCGGCCGCGCCGGGGAGCTGTTTTTT.

The CDR3 reads CASSLDRSSYNEQFF. DNA for the CDR3: TGTGCCAGCTCACTGGACAGGAGCTCCTACAATGAGCAGTTCTTC. The J gene is TRBJ2-1, the V gene TRBV18, with 7 bases lining up with TRBD1. The trim removed 4 bases at V and 0 bases at J, leaving 3 bases unmatched. The CDR3 extends over 15 amino acids. CDR1 and CDR2 from the germline V gene are KGHSH and LQKENI.

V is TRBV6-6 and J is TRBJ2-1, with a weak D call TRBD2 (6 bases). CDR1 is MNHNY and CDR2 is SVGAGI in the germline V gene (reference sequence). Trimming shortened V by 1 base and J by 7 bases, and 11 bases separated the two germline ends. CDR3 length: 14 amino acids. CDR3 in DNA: TGTGCCAGCAGTTACTTGGGTGGGGGGAATGAGCAGTTCTTC. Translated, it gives CASSYLGGGNEQFF.

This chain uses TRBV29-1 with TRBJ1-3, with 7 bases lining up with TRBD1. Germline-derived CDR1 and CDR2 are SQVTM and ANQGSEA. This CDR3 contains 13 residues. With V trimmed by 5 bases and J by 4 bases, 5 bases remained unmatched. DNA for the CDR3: TGCAGCGTTACTGGGACAGTAGGAAACACCATATATTTT. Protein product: CSVTGTVGNTIYF. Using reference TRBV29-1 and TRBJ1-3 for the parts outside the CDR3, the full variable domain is SAVISQKPSRDICQRGTSLTIQCQVDSQVTMMFWYRQQPGQSLTLIATANQGSEATYESGFVIDKFPISRPNLTFSTLTVSNMSPEDSSIYLCSVTGTVGNTIYFGEGSWLTVV.

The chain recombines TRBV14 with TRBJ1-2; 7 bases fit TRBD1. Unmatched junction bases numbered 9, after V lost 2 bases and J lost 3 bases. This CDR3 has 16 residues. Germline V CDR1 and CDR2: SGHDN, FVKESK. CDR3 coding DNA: TGTGCCAGCAGCCAATACGACAGGGATATGGACTATGGCTACACCTTC. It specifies CASSQYDRDMDYGYTF.

CDR3 sequence: CASSDYSYEQYF. The CDR3 DNA sequence: TGTGCCAGCAGTGACTACTCCTACGAGCAGTACTTC. The chain joins TRBV11-2 to TRBJ2-7; D is perhaps TRBD2 (5 bases). CDR1 SGHAT and CDR2 FQNNGV come from the germline V gene. CDR3 length: 12 residues. Trimming took off 6 bases at V and 0 bases at J, with 6 bases between the two ends. Full variable domain (outside the CDR3, taken from reference TRBV11-2 and TRBJ2-7): EAGVAQSPRYKIIEKRQSVAFWCNPISGHATLYWYQQILGQGPKLLIQFQNNGVVDDSQLPKDRFSAERLKGVDSTLKIQPAKLEDSAVYLCASSDYSYEQYFGPGTRLTVT.

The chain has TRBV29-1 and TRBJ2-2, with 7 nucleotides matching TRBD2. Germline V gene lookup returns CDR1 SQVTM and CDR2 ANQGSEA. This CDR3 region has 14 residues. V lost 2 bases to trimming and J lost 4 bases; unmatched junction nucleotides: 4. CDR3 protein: CSVEWGGTTGELFF. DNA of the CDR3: TGCAGCGTTGAATGGGGAGGGACCACCGGGGAGCTGTTTTTT.

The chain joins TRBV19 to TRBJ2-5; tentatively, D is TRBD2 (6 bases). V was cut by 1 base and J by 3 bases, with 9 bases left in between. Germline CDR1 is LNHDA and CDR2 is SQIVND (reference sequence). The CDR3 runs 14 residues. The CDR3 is CASSIGGGEETQYF. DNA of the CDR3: TGTGCCAGTAGTATAGGGGGAGGAGAAGAGACCCAGTACTTC.

CDR3 DNA sequence: TGTGCCAGCAGCTTCCCCGGACAGCGTACCTCTGGGGCCAACGTCCTGACTTTC. Translating it yields CASSFPGQRTSGANVLTF. The V call is TRBV13, the J call TRBJ2-6, with a weak D call TRBD1 (6 bases). Germline values: CDR1 PRHDT, CDR2 FYEKMQ (reference sequence). The CDR3 runs 18 residues. Deletions cut 3 bases from V and 0 bases from J, with 15 bases between. Full variable domain (remainder filled in from reference TRBV13 and TRBJ2-6): AAGVIQSPRHLIKEKRETATLKCYPIPRHDTVYWYQQGPGQDPQFLISFYEKMQSDKGSIPDRFSAQQFSDYHSELNMSSLELGDSALYFCASSFPGQRTSGANVLTFGAGSRLTVL.

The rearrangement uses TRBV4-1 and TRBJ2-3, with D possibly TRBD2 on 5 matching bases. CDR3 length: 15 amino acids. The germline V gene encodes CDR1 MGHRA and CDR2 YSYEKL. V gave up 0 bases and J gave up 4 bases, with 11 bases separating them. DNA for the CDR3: TGCGCCAGCAGCCAAGAGGAGGTCGTGGCAGATACGCAGTATTTT. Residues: CASSQEEVVADTQYF.

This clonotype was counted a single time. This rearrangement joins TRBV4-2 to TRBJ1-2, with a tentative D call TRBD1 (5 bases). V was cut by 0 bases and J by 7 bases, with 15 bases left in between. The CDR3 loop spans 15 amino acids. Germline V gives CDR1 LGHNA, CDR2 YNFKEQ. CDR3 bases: TGTGCCAGCAGCCAAGAAACAGGATACCTATCTGGCTACACCTTC. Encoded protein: CASSQETGYLSGYTF.

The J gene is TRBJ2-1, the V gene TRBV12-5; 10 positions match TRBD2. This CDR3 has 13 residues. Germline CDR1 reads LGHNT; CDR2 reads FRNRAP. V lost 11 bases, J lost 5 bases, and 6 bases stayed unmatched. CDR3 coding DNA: TGTGCTTCGGGGACTAGCGTCCACAATGAGCAGTTCTTC. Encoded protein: CASGTSVHNEQFF.

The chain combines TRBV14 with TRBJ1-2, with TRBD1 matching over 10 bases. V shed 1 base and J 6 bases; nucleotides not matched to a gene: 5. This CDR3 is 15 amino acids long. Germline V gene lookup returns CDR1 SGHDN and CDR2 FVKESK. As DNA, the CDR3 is TGTGCCAGCAGCCAAGTGGGACAGGGGATTCATGGCTACACCTTC. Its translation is CASSQVGQGIHGYTF. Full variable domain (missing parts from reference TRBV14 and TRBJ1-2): EAGVTQFPSHSVIEKGQTVTLRCDPISGHDNLYWYRRVMGKEIKFLLHFVKESKQDESGMPNNRFLAERTGGTYSTLKVQPAELEDSGVYFCASSQVGQGIHGYTFGSGTRLTVV.

The CDR3 loop is CASSTPKGRAAGDNEKLFF. In DNA form, the CDR3 reads TGTGCCAGCAGCACACCGAAAGGGCGGGCGGCAGGGGATAATGAAAAACTGTTTTTT. The chain carries TRBV6-1 and TRBJ1-4, with D tentatively TRBD1 (6 bases). Looked up from germline, CDR1 is MNHNS and CDR2 is SASEGT. Trimming took off 6 bases at V and 4 bases at J, with 27 bases between the two ends. This CDR3 comprises 19 residues.

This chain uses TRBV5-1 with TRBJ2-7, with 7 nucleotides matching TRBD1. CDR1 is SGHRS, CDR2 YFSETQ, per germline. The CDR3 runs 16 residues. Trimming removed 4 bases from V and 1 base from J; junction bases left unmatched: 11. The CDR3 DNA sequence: TGCGCCAGCAGCCCCACCGGGGACAGTTCATCCTACGAGCAGTACTTC. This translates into CASSPTGDSSSYEQYF.

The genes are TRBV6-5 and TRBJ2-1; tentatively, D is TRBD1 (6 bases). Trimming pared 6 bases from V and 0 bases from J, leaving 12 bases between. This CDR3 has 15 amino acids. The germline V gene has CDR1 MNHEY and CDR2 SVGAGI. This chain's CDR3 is CASSPDRSSYNEQFF. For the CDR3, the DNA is TGTGCCAGCAGCCCTGACAGGAGCTCCTACAATGAGCAGTTCTTC.

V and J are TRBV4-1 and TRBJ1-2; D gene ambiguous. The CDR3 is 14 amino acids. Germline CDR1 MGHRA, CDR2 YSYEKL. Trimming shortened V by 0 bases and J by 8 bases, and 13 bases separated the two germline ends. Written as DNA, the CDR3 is TGCGCCAGCAGCCAAGAATCCCAGGTAGTGGGCTACACCTTC. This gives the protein CASSQESQVVGYTF.

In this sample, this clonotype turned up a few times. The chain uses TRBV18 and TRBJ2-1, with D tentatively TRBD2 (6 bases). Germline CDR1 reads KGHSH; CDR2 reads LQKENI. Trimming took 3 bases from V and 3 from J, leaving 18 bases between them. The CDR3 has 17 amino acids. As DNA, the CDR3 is TGTGCCAGCTCACCTACACTAGCTGGGGGGAGCTACAATGAGCAGTTCTTC. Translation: CASSPTLAGGSYNEQFF.

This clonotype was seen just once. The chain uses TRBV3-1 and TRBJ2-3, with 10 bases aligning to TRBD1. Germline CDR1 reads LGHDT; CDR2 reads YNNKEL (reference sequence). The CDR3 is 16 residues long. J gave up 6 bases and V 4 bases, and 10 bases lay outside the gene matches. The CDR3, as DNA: TGTGCCAGCAGCCCTTACGGGACAGGGGTTTCGGATACGCAGTATTTT. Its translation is CASSPYGTGVSDTQYF.

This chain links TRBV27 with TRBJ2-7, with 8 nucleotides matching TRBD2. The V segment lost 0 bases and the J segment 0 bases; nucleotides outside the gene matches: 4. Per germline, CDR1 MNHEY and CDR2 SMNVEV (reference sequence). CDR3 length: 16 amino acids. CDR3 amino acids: CASSLSQSGSSYEQYF. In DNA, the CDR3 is TGTGCCAGCAGTTTATCCCAAAGCGGGAGCTCCTACGAGCAGTACTTC.